This T cell receptor (beta chain) was sequenced for a study of T cell repertoires in cytomegalovirus infection. Study background: Both CMV infection and a matching HLA type were indicated by public TCR beta signatures. Study conclusions and caveats: In two of eight donors, the top clonotype was HLA-C-restricted CMV-specific. Summed frequency of public TCR beta families distinguished CMV carriers with the relevant HLA.

This clonotype was counted ten times or more. What it recognizes is unknown. Germline V gives CDR1 SEHNR, CDR2 FQNEAQ (reference sequence). The CDR3 is 17 residues long. Deletions cut 3 bases from V and 1 base from J, with 15 bases between. TCRdb independently ran MiXCR on the reads; one entry per CDR3 protein. This sample carries approximately 500,000 distinct CDR3 sequences, 15% to 20% of them seen once, and the ten largest clones take about 24%. The clonotype comes from a human donor in good health (CMV status not recorded). Some clones in this sample may be carry-over from other donors' samples. Sequenced material: CD8+ T cells from PBMCs. The rearrangement uses TRBV7-9 and TRBJ2-2, with D possibly TRBD1 on 6 matching bases. DNA of the CDR3: TGTGCCAGCAGCTTTGGGGGAACAGGGCTGAACACCGGGGAGCTGTTTTTT. Residues: CASSFGGTGLNTGELFF.